Shown below are 13 T cell receptor beta chains from a single sample sequenced in a study of CD8 T cells in ankylosing spondylitis. TCRdb used MiXCR to reprocess the 5' RACE reads, holding one entry per CDR3 protein. The sample consists of some 120,000 distinct CDR3 sequences, roughly 13% of them appearing once. Specimen: blood, either unsorted or a sorted T cell fraction (not recorded which). All receptors derive from a female donor with ankylosing spondylitis or in good health (not recorded which).

This clonotype appeared a few times. The chain uses TRBV20-1 and TRBJ2-1; 8 nucleotides agree with TRBD2. This CDR3 has 13 amino acids. Germline assignment: CDR1 DFQATT and CDR2 SNEGSKA (reference sequence). The trim removed 8 bases at V and 7 bases at J, leaving 10 bases unmatched. CDR3 amino acids: CSPGRAGENEQFF. For the CDR3, the DNA is TGCAGTCCCGGGAGGGCCGGGGAGAATGAGCAGTTCTTC.

This chain connects TRBV6-1 to TRBJ2-2, with TRBD2 as a possible D gene (6 bases). CDR3 length: 15 amino acids. CDR1 is MNHNS and CDR2 is SASEGT in the germline V gene. V lost 4 bases and J lost 2, with 11 bases in between. This CDR3 reads CASSAGGVNTGELFF. In nucleotides, the CDR3 is TGTGCCAGCAGTGCTGGCGGGGTAAACACCGGGGAGCTGTTTTTT.

The chain employs TRBV20-1 and TRBJ2-7; 12 positions match TRBD2. Germline assignment: CDR1 DFQATT and CDR2 SNEGSKA (reference sequence). The length of the CDR3 is 13 residues. After removal of 3 bases from V and 6 bases from J, the junction contained 3 bases not matched to a gene. CDR3 sequence (DNA): TGCAGTGCTAGTTTGACTAGCGGGAGCGAGCAGTACTTC. This sequence encodes CSASLTSGSEQYF.

This clonotype has a count of ten or more. The chain couples TRBV27 to TRBJ2-1; 9 nucleotides align to TRBD2. Germline CDR1 MNHEY, CDR2 SMNVEV (reference sequence). Trimming removed 3 bases from V and 6 bases from J; junction bases left unmatched: 9. This CDR3 contains 16 residues. The CDR3 DNA is TGTGCCAGCAGTTTGGGACTAGCCCAAATTGGCAATGAGCAGTTCTTC. Translated, it gives CASSLGLAQIGNEQFF.

This clonotype was detected ten times or more. The chain is built from TRBV11-2 and TRBJ1-4, with a possible D match to TRBD1 (6 bases). The germline V gene encodes CDR1 SGHAT and CDR2 FQNNGV. There are 17 residues in the CDR3. V lost 3 bases, J lost 4 bases, and 18 bases lay in between. The chain's CDR3 is CASSFSLQGPLNEKLFF. DNA of the CDR3: TGTGCCAGCAGCTTCTCCCTACAGGGCCCCCTTAATGAAAAACTGTTTTTT. Drawing the rest from reference TRBV11-2 and TRBJ1-4, the complete variable domain is EAGVAQSPRYKIIEKRQSVAFWCNPISGHATLYWYQQILGQGPKLLIQFQNNGVVDDSQLPKDRFSAERLKGVDSTLKIQPAKLEDSAVYLCASSFSLQGPLNEKLFFGSGTQLSVL.

Concerning this clonotype: The junction differs from germline at one of its ends, possibly a read error. The chain is built from TRBV20-1 and TRBJ2-1; D gene ambiguous. The CDR3 consists of 11 residues. From germline, CDR1 is DFQATT and CDR2 SNEGSKA (reference sequence). CDR3 residues: CSATPLIGRIF. CDR3 nucleotide sequence: TGCAGTGCCACTCCCCTGATCGGCAGAATCTTC.

This clonotype came up many times. The chain employs TRBV5-1 and TRBJ2-1; no definite D call. In germline, CDR1 is SGHRS, CDR2 YFSETQ. V was cut by 0 bases and J by 7 bases, with 8 bases left in between. CDR3 length equals 13 residues. CDR3 nucleotides: TGCGCCAGCAGCTTGGGGTTGGCGAATGAGCAGTTCTTC. Translation: CASSLGLANEQFF.

V and J are TRBV7-9 and TRBJ2-3; 9 positions agree with TRBD2. J was trimmed by 4 bases and V by 6 bases; bases with no gene match: 8. Germline-derived CDR1 and CDR2 are SEHNR and FQNEAQ (reference sequence). The CDR3 sequence is 15 residues long. This CDR3 reads CASSPQASGADTQYF. The CDR3 DNA follows: TGTGCCAGCAGTCCCCAGGCTAGCGGGGCAGATACGCAGTATTTT.

The table lists this clonotype with many counts. The chain has TRBV5-1 and TRBJ2-1, with TRBD1 as a possible D gene (5 bases). From germline, CDR1 is SGHRS and CDR2 YFSETQ. This CDR3 comprises 13 residues. Trimming took 0 bases from V and 9 from J, leaving 10 bases between them. CDR3 residues: CASSLVQGVEQFF. CDR3 sequence (DNA): TGCGCCAGCAGCTTGGTACAAGGGGTTGAGCAGTTCTTC.

The chain couples TRBV28 to TRBJ2-1; perhaps TRBD1 as D (6 bases). This CDR3 has 16 amino acids. In germline, CDR1 is MDHEN, CDR2 SYDVKM. V gave up 2 bases and J gave up 7 bases, with 18 bases separating them. The DNA for the CDR3 is TGTGCCAGCAGTTTAACAACGACAGGTGGGGGAAATGAGCAGTTCTTC. Its protein product is CASSLTTTGGGNEQFF.

This clonotype was observed a handful of times. The V gene is TRBV4-1, the J gene TRBJ2-7; no firm D call. Germline loops: CDR1 MGHRA, CDR2 YSYEKL. The CDR3 is made up of 13 amino acids. V gave up 4 bases and J gave up 3 bases, with 10 bases separating them. Here the CDR3 DNA reads TGCGCCAGCAGCCCGAAGACCGGCTACGAGCAGTACTTC. It specifies CASSPKTGYEQYF.

This clonotype was found many times. At one of its ends the junction is not consistent with the germline gene, which may arise from a read error. J is TRBJ1-2 and V is TRBV5-6; 8 bases are a match to TRBD1. The CDR3 consists of 15 residues. CDR1 and CDR2 (germline): SGHDT, YYEEEE. As DNA, the CDR3 is TGTGCCAGCAGCTCCCCTTCGTCGACAGGGGCCCCTCCCCTCTTC. Amino acids: CASSSPSSTGAPPLF.

The V call is TRBV19, the J call TRBJ2-2, with a tentative D call TRBD2 (6 bases). Trimming removed 2 bases at V and 2 bases at J, with 9 bases between. Germline CDR1 LNHDA, CDR2 SQIVND (reference sequence). CDR3 size: 15 residues. This CDR3 is CASSIYGGNTGELFF. The CDR3 nucleotides are TGTGCCAGTAGTATATACGGGGGAAACACCGGGGAGCTGTTTTTT.